This T cell receptor (beta chain) was sequenced for a study of T cell responses to AZD1222 COVID-19 vaccine. Overall study: Second-dose recipients at about 4 or about 12 weeks were treated as one pooled group.

The method was immunoSEQ multiplex PCR; TCRdb's version includes in-frame clones alone and lacks a portion of them. Altogether approximately 120,000 clones are present, about 88% being singletons, with the ten largest covering about 4.2%. Worth noting for this clone: Its cognate antigen is unknown.

Study-wide results and limits: Spike was spanned by vaccine-associated CD4 TCRs, with dominance at 160-218 and 743-854.

This CDR3 has 14 amino acids. Germline V gives CDR1 SGDLS, CDR2 YYNGEE. Trimming pared 0 bases from V and 8 bases from J, leaving 15 bases between. Material: peripheral blood, obtained on day 0 of AZD1222 vaccination. This chain connects TRBV9 to TRBJ2-7; unclear D gene. This clonotype was obtained from an adult in good health. This CDR3 is CASSVATYSLKQYF. In DNA, the CDR3 is TGTGCCAGCAGCGTAGCTACATACAGCTTAAAGCAGTACTTC.